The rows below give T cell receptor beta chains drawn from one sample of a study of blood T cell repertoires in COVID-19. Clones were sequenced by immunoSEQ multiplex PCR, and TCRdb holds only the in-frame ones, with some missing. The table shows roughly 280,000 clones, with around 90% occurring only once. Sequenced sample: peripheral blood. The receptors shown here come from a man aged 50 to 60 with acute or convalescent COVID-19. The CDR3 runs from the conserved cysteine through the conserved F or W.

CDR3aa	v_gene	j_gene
CASSFQGTREKLFF	TRBV4-1	TRBJ1-4
CASSIVSRGNQPQHF	TRBV19	TRBJ1-5
CASSFFGQGGTEAFF	TRBV11-2	TRBJ1-1
CASSRAFGVVAFF	TRBV7-2	TRBJ1-1
CASSQPLAQEETQYF	TRBV7-2	TRBJ2-5
CAWSTTPAGNYGYTF	TRBV30	TRBJ1-2
CASRVSGGINEQFF	TRBV3-1/TRBV3-2	TRBJ2-1
CASSQERGLSQPQHF	TRBV4-1	TRBJ1-5
CASSVDGRVYGYTF	TRBV9	TRBJ1-2
CASSQWGTGGREEKLFF	TRBV4-1	TRBJ1-4
CASSFREAGGTDTQYF	TRBV13	TRBJ2-3
CASSPATYIQETQYF	TRBV2	TRBJ2-5
CASSFPTGPQGGWGYTF	TRBV5-6	TRBJ1-2
CASSQGVGTEAFF	TRBV3-1/TRBV3-2	TRBJ1-1
CASSLGRTGGYYYYEQYF	TRBV7-2	TRBJ2-7
CATSDPGGEQYF	TRBV24-1	TRBJ2-7
CASSGAGTGSTGELFF	TRBV5-1	TRBJ2-2
CATSRDRTGGTEAFF	TRBV15	TRBJ1-1
CASSEKGGSREKLFF	TRBV6-1	TRBJ1-4
CASSSTGAGYTF	TRBV12-3/TRBV12-4	TRBJ1-2
CASSQVAGTSGGKGELFF	TRBV4-1	TRBJ2-2
CASSRPGTQQETQYF	TRBV2	TRBJ2-5
CASSQPGVPLHF	TRBV12-3/TRBV12-4	TRBJ1-6
CASSEFMRDTQYF	TRBV2	TRBJ2-3
CASSPVTGSGETQYF	TRBV11-3	TRBJ2-5
CAWTPGYEQYF	TRBV30	TRBJ2-7
CASSLVGQADQLGGYTF	TRBV5-1	TRBJ1-2
CASSVAGDYKVEQFF	TRBV9	TRBJ2-1
CASSQETGLGYGYTF	TRBV4-1	TRBJ1-2
CASRPRGGTDGYTF	TRBV27	TRBJ1-2
CASSYSVTTHTQYF	TRBV6-6	TRBJ2-3
CASSPRGGDHQETQYF	TRBV5-4	TRBJ2-5
CASSDPPGGNQPQHF	TRBV6-4	TRBJ1-5
CASSPGGVNTEAFF	TRBV19	TRBJ1-1
CASSPGTGNYGYTF	TRBV3-1/TRBV3-2	TRBJ1-2
CASSLGQGPGNTIYF	TRBV7-6	TRBJ1-3
CSVVGPGGLAGVNEQFF	TRBV29-1	TRBJ2-1
CASGDRVSHEQYF	TRBV28	TRBJ2-7
CASSTGGNNSPLHF	TRBV19	TRBJ1-6
CASSLWASGGADTQYF	TRBV5-1	TRBJ2-3
CASSINRAVNTEAFF	TRBV5-4	TRBJ1-1
CASSTGSLPQHF	TRBV7-9	TRBJ1-5
CASSLDGQPNTEAFF	TRBV5-1	TRBJ1-1
CASREGRDFHYGYTF	TRBV27	TRBJ1-2
CASSKETGTQYF	TRBV6-5	TRBJ2-5
CAIGRVDSPLHF	TRBV10-3	TRBJ1-6
CASTSPRGEQYF	TRBV19	TRBJ2-7
CASSFAAGGTGELFF	TRBV11-3	TRBJ2-2
CAWSVRGAGGGNEQFF	TRBV30	TRBJ2-1
CASLLGRGKYGYTF	TRBV5-6	TRBJ1-2
CASSLDRESWYGYTF	TRBV11-2	TRBJ1-2
CASSTRQGTNSGANVLTF	TRBV5-5	TRBJ2-6
CASSQDLLAATDTQYF	TRBV3-1/TRBV3-2	TRBJ2-3
CASSLEGSGGGTQYF	TRBV7-2	TRBJ2-5
CASSYPTSGGETQYF	TRBV6-6	TRBJ2-5
CASSYSSLGEQYF	TRBV6-5	TRBJ2-7
CASSAIGTELRDGYTF	TRBV14	TRBJ1-2
CASSLEASGAARYNEQFF	TRBV5-1	TRBJ2-1
CASSPRTGDNTDTQYF	TRBV18	TRBJ2-3